The next 27 T cell receptor beta chains were all read from a single sample in a study of cytomegalovirus exposure and HLA in healthy donors. Primers for the PCR totalled 60 Vbeta and 13 Jbeta. The assay was immunoSEQ multiplex PCR, and TCRdb's table has in-frame clones only and misses some. The data show 150,000 to 200,000 clones, 70% to 80% seen once. Sequenced material: PBMCs. All receptors derive from a man between 50 and 59 years old in good health and CMV-seropositive.

The chain has TRBV19 and TRBJ2-3; the D gene is possibly TRBD1 (5 bases). The V end was cut by 8 bases, the J end by 0 bases, with 12 bases between. The CDR3 spans 14 residues. CDR1 LNHDA and CDR2 SQIVND come from the germline V gene (reference sequence). CDR3 sequence reads: CASSNRISTDTQYF. CDR3 coding DNA: TGTGCCAGTTCGAACAGGATAAGCACAGATACGCAGTATTTT.

This chain uses TRBV6-5 with TRBJ2-7; D is possibly TRBD1 (6 bases). Trimming left V 6 bases short and J 3 bases short, with 15 bases between. This CDR3 spans 14 amino acids. Germline CDR1 is MNHEY and CDR2 is SVGAGI. The CDR3 bases are TGTGCCAGCAGCCGGGACACAAGCATCTACGAGCAGTACTTC. Translating it yields CASSRDTSIYEQYF.

The V call is TRBV5-1, the J call TRBJ1-1; TRBD1 agrees at 8 bases. Trimming cost V 4 bases and J 3 bases; bases outside gene matches: 5. CDR1 and CDR2 (germline): SGHRS, YFSETQ. This CDR3 is built from 14 residues. The CDR3 region has the DNA TGCGCCAGCAGCCTAACGACAGGGGACACTGAAGCTTTCTTT. It is translated as CASSLTTGDTEAFF.

The chain combines TRBV7-9 with TRBJ2-2; D is unclear. V was trimmed by 3 bases and J by 8 bases, leaving 4 bases between them. Germline V gives CDR1 SEHNR, CDR2 FQNEAQ (reference sequence). CDR3 length: 11 amino acids. CDR3 coding DNA: TGTGCCAGCAGCTTTAGAGGGGAGCTGTTTTTT. Residues: CASSFRGELFF.

V is TRBV5-1 and J is TRBJ2-7, with 7 positions matching TRBD1. Germline CDR1 and CDR2: SGHRS and YFSETQ. The CDR3 consists of 14 residues. Trimming cost V 0 bases and J 1 base; bases outside gene matches: 1. CDR3: CASSLEGQSYEQYF. CDR3 bases: TGCGCCAGCAGCTTGGAGGGACAGTCCTACGAGCAGTACTTC.

This chain uses TRBV4-1 with TRBJ2-2, with 8 bases matching TRBD1. Germline values: CDR1 MGHRA, CDR2 YSYEKL. Trimming cost V 2 bases and J 1 base; bases outside gene matches: 3. This CDR3 is 16 amino acids long. The chain's CDR3 is CASSQRGQVNTGELFF. The CDR3, as DNA: TGCGCCAGCAGCCAACGGGGACAGGTGAACACCGGGGAGCTGTTTTTT.

This chain uses TRBV7-8 with TRBJ1-2; a weak D match, TRBD1 (6 bases). V was pared by 6 bases and J by 2 bases, with 16 bases between. Germline CDR1 SGHVS, CDR2 FQNEAQ. The CDR3 is made up of 15 amino acids. The CDR3 bases are TGTGCCAGCAGGCCGGGACACGAAAGGAACTATGGCTACACCTTC. Translation gives CASRPGHERNYGYTF.

The chain recombines TRBV19 with TRBJ1-1; D uncertain. The CDR3 runs to 14 residues. The germline CDR1 and CDR2 sequences are LNHDA and SQIVND (reference sequence). V lost 3 bases, J lost 1 base, and 9 bases lay in between. The CDR3 protein is CASSMNGGNTEAFF. For the CDR3, the DNA is TGTGCCAGTAGTATGAACGGCGGGAACACTGAAGCTTTCTTT.

A single count supports this clone. J is TRBJ1-2 and V is TRBV5-8, with a weak D call TRBD1 (5 bases). The length of the CDR3 is 13 residues. Trimming removed 4 bases at V and 4 bases at J, with 11 bases between. Germline CDR1 and CDR2: SGHTS and YDEGEE. The CDR3 region has the DNA TGTGCCAGCAGCATCAACAGGATCTATGGCTACACCTTC. Translating it yields CASSINRIYGYTF. Supplemented by reference TRBV5-8 and TRBJ1-2, the full variable domain reads EAGVTQSPTHLIKTRGQQATLRCSPISGHTSVYWYQQALGLGLQFLLWYDEGEERNRGNFPPRFSGRQFPNYSSELNVNALELEDSALYLCASSINRIYGYTFGSGTRLTVV.

The chain couples TRBV7-2 to TRBJ2-2; 7 bases agree with TRBD1. Germline trimming cut 5 bases from V and 4 bases from J; bases unmatched to any gene: 10. The CDR3 has 16 residues. Per the germline V gene, CDR1 is SGHTA and CDR2 is FQGNSA. The CDR3 protein is CASSQFPGQLTGELFF. The CDR3 DNA reads TGTGCCAGCAGCCAATTTCCGGGACAGCTCACCGGGGAGCTGTTTTTT.

This clone was recorded once. The chain uses TRBV4-3 and TRBJ1-1; D possibly corresponds to TRBD1 (5 bases). Germline loops: CDR1 LGHNA, CDR2 YSLEER. CDR3 length: 15 amino acids. Trimming stripped 0 bases from V and 5 bases from J, with 13 bases between. The chain's CDR3 is CASSQDNTAGTEAFF. The CDR3 DNA reads as TGCGCCAGCAGCCAAGATAACACAGCAGGGACTGAAGCTTTCTTT.

V usage is TRBV5-1 and J usage is TRBJ2-5; TRBD2 agrees at 8 bases. The CDR3 has 13 amino acids. Germline V gives CDR1 SGHRS, CDR2 YFSETQ. The V segment lost 3 bases and the J segment 6 bases; nucleotides outside the gene matches: 4. CDR3 amino acids: CASSSGGQQTQYF. The CDR3 DNA sequence: TGCGCCAGCAGCTCGGGGGGGCAACAGACCCAGTACTTC.

This chain connects TRBV4-3 to TRBJ2-5, with a weak D call TRBD2 (7 bases). The germline V and J ends were trimmed by 0 bases and 5 bases, with 19 bases remaining between them. Germline V gene sequence: CDR1 LGHNA, CDR2 YSLEER. The CDR3 consists of 17 residues. CDR3 sequence reads: CASSQDLFGGAWETQYF. The CDR3 coding sequence is TGCGCCAGCAGCCAAGATCTTTTTGGGGGGGCCTGGGAGACCCAGTACTTC.

This chain links TRBV4-1 with TRBJ1-4; a weak D match, TRBD1 (5 bases). Between the trimmed V and J ends, which lost 1 base and 8 bases, there was a span of 17 bases. Germline V gives CDR1 MGHRA, CDR2 YSYEKL. CDR3 length equals 16 residues. CDR3 sequence: CASSQGATADKEKLFF. CDR3 bases: TGCGCCAGCAGCCAAGGGGCGACAGCAGACAAGGAAAAACTGTTTTTT.

This clone was observed a few times. The chain employs TRBV4-3 and TRBJ2-7; D call uncertain. Between the trimmed V and J ends, which lost 1 base and 0 bases, there was a span of 7 bases. Germline V gene data show CDR1 as LGHNA and CDR2 as YSLEER. The CDR3 is 14 amino acids. The CDR3 DNA reads TGCGCCAGCAGCCAAGTCTTTCTCTCCTACGAGCAGTACTTC. Translation gives CASSQVFLSYEQYF.

This clone was recorded once. The CDR3 sequence: CASREGGYGYTF. The CDR3 DNA follows: TGTGCCAGCCGGGAAGGCGGCTATGGCTACACCTTC. The chain joins TRBV6-1 to TRBJ1-2, with D unresolved. Deletions cut 8 bases from V and 4 bases from J, with 11 bases between. This CDR3 spans 12 amino acids. CDR1 and CDR2 (germline): MNHNS, SASEGT.

V is TRBV7-6 and J is TRBJ2-7, with TRBD1 identical over 10 bases. V gave up 5 bases and J gave up 3 bases; unmatched junction bases: 4. Germline-derived CDR1 and CDR2 are SGHVS and FNYEAQ. The CDR3 length is 14 residues. The CDR3 is CASSTWDRGYEQYF. CDR3 sequence (DNA): TGTGCCAGCAGCACCTGGGACAGGGGCTACGAGCAGTACTTC.

This clone was counted between two and nine times. The rearrangement uses TRBV29-1 and TRBJ1-4; 7 bases fit TRBD1. V gave up 3 bases and J gave up 8 bases; unmatched junction bases: 6. The CDR3 has 13 amino acids. The germline CDR1 and CDR2 sequences are SQVTM and ANQGSEA. The CDR3 region is CSVDTGVEEKLFF. The CDR3, as DNA: TGCAGCGTTGACACAGGGGTTGAGGAAAAACTGTTTTTT.

The chain couples TRBV27 to TRBJ2-5; possibly TRBD2 for D (6 bases). There are 14 residues in the CDR3. The V gene lost 8 bases and the J gene lost 3 bases, with 16 bases spanning the gap. Germline values: CDR1 MNHEY, CDR2 SMNVEV (reference sequence). The CDR3 here is CASAPVGGKETQYF. The DNA of the CDR3 is TGTGCCAGCGCCCCTGTTGGGGGGAAAGAGACCCAGTACTTC.

This sequence joins TRBV19 and TRBJ1-2, with D possibly being TRBD1 (5 bases). Trimming took 3 bases from V and 7 from J, leaving 12 bases between them. The CDR3 runs 13 residues. From germline, CDR1 is LNHDA and CDR2 SQIVND (reference sequence). CDR3 in amino acids: CASSIWDGGGYTF. The CDR3 DNA follows: TGTGCCAGTAGTATCTGGGACGGGGGTGGCTACACCTTC.

V is TRBV6-6 and J is TRBJ1-3; tentative D call: TRBD1 (6 bases). The germline V gene has CDR1 MNHNY and CDR2 SVGAGI (reference sequence). Trimming stripped 2 bases from V and 4 bases from J, with 12 bases between. The length of the CDR3 is 15 residues. The DNA for the CDR3 is TGTGCCAGCAGTTACACAGGGTCCGCCGGAAACACCATATATTTT. Translated: CASSYTGSAGNTIYF.

CDR3 bases: TGTGCCAGCAGGGGAACAATAACAGGGAACACTGAAGCTTTCTTT. As protein: CASRGTITGNTEAFF. The chain is built from TRBV6-4 and TRBJ1-1; tentative D call: TRBD1 (5 bases). Trimming took 6 bases from V and 1 from J, leaving 15 bases between them. The germline gives CDR1 MRHNA, CDR2 SNTAGT. The CDR3 has 15 amino acids.

V and J are TRBV19 and TRBJ1-6, with D maybe TRBD1 (5 bases). Trimming shortened V by 0 bases and J by 7 bases, and 13 bases separated the two germline ends. Germline values: CDR1 LNHDA, CDR2 SQIVND (reference sequence). The CDR3 sequence is 16 residues long. The CDR3 region has the DNA TGTGCCAGTAGTATAGATCGTCAGGGTTGGAATTCACCCCTCCACTTT. Translation: CASSIDRQGWNSPLHF.

The CDR3 protein is CASSGLVGHRGMNEQFF. DNA for the CDR3: TGTGCCAGTAGTGGCCTCGTAGGCCACAGGGGGATGAATGAGCAGTTCTTC. The chain couples TRBV19 to TRBJ2-1, with 8 bases matching TRBD1. The J segment lost 7 bases and the V segment lost 5 bases, leaving 16 bases of the junction unmatched. The length of the CDR3 is 17 residues. Germline V CDR1 and CDR2: LNHDA, SQIVND (reference sequence).

CDR3 region: CASSQDQFLVNTEAFF. For the CDR3, the DNA is TGTGCCAGCAGCCAAGACCAGTTTCTAGTGAACACTGAAGCTTTCTTT. This chain connects TRBV4-2 to TRBJ1-1; D is uncertain. The CDR3 is 16 amino acids. Trimming took off 0 bases at V and 0 bases at J, with 11 bases between the two ends. Germline-derived CDR1 and CDR2 are LGHNA and YNFKEQ.

The sample holds one count of this clone. This sequence joins TRBV5-6 and TRBJ1-2; 7 nucleotides line up with TRBD1. The CDR3 is 16 amino acids. The V gene's germline CDR1 is SGHDT and CDR2 YYEEEE. With 4 bases clipped from V and 5 bases from J, the junction kept 14 bases outside the gene matches. In DNA form, the CDR3 reads TGTGCCAGCAGCCCGGCTGGGGCGGCAGGGGGGTATGGCTACACCTTC. It specifies CASSPAGAAGGYGYTF.

The V call is TRBV6-1, the J call TRBJ2-3; the D is unclear. V was trimmed by 5 bases and J by 6 bases, leaving 15 bases between them. Germline lookup yields CDR1 MNHNS and CDR2 SASEGT. The CDR3 has 14 amino acids. This CDR3 is CASSLALLRDTQYF. Here the CDR3 DNA reads TGTGCCAGCAGTCTTGCCTTACTCCGGGATACGCAGTATTTT.